This T cell receptor beta chain was retrieved from a study of CD8 T cells in ankylosing spondylitis. Study findings and constraints: Roughly 8 highly homologous variants made up a TCR beta motif that seemed to typify ankylosing spondylitis blood. Clones linked to the disease showed a CD8+ phenotype. They occurred at relatively low frequencies in peripheral blood. Disease-linked clones were reportedly significantly enriched in matched ankylosing spondylitis synovial fluid.

The CDR3 contains 12 residues. Trimming at V came to 6 bases and at J to 6 bases, leaving 5 bases not matched to a gene. Germline V lookup: CDR1 SQVTM, CDR2 ANQGSEA. This clonotype has more than one count but fewer than ten. Its specificity is not known. TCRdb reanalysed the 5' RACE reads using MiXCR and keeps one entry per CDR3 protein. The sample gives around 770,000 distinct CDR3 sequences, roughly 19% of which show up once; 15% to 20% is in the top ten. This receptor was taken from a male donor with ankylosing spondylitis. The chain has TRBV29-1 and TRBJ2-3; TRBD1 matches 8 bases. The specimen was blood, either unsorted or a sorted T cell fraction (not recorded which). The CDR3 coding sequence is TGCAGCGTCGAGACAGGGGCCGATACGCAGTATTTT. Amino acid sequence: CSVETGADTQYF.